This TCR beta chain was profiled in a study of shared clonotypes between healthy human individuals. Study-wide context: The study used three CD4 naive, three CD4 memory, two CD8 naive and one CD8 memory plate per donor.

General study findings and limits: Read depth was anticipated to influence clonotype sharing among donors. Naive subsets, compared against memory subsets, generally had larger estimated richness values.

Method: immunoSEQ multiplex PCR; TCRdb's copy keeps in-frame clones and lacks some. The sample consists of a few hundred thousand clones, 65% to 70% of them appearing once. V was trimmed by 7 bases and J by 5 bases, leaving 20 bases between them. Germline CDR1 reads SQVTM; CDR2 reads ANQGSEA. This CDR3 comprises 14 residues. On this clone: Its antigen is as yet unknown.

J is TRBJ2-5 and V is TRBV29-1, with D possibly being TRBD1 or TRBD2 (5 bases each). The TCR comes from a man aged 25-45 years in good health. Sequenced: memory CD4+ T cells sorted from blood. Subset given: CD45RA-negative fraction. In DNA, the CDR3 is TGCAGCGCCGACGATGACAGCCGAGGGGAGACCCAGTACTTC. Protein: CSADDDSRGETQYF.